The subject of this entry is one T cell receptor beta chain. The sample comes from a study of T-cell reconstitution after alpha-beta-depleted transplantation in children. Germline CDR1 and CDR2: DFQATT and SNEGSKA (reference sequence). CDR3 size: 15 residues. V lost 3 bases and J 0 bases, leaving 12 bases between the germline ends. Construction of the TCRbeta library involved unique molecular identifiers. A single record per CDR3 protein comes from TCRdb applying MiXCR to the PCR reads. In the table there are 500,000 or so distinct CDR3 sequences, approximately 32% of which are singletons. The sample here was PBMCs from the stem cell graft donor, taken from the stem cell graft. The chain carries TRBV20-1 and TRBJ2-4; D gene uncertain. This TCR came from a human donor who donated a stem cell graft to a child with aplastic anemia. CDR3 loop: CSASSAAEAKNIQYF. The CDR3 DNA is TGCAGTGCTAGTTCCGCCGCGGAAGCCAAAAACATTCAGTACTTC.